This T cell receptor (beta chain) was identified during a study of shared clonotypes between healthy human individuals. With respect to this clone: Its specificity is unknown.

Deletions cut 4 bases from V and 3 bases from J, with 15 bases between. Germline V CDR1 and CDR2: SGHRS, YFSETQ. CDR3 size: 15 residues. Each sorted subset replicate got 200 ng genomic DNA, around 29,000 genomes. Profiling relied on immunoSEQ multiplex PCR, and the TCRdb table lists in-frame clones only, not all of them. The table has about 610,000 clones, more than 95% seen once; the top ten hold around 0.057%. CD4+ cells were split into CD45RA+ naive and CD45RA-negative memory subsets. General study points: Although depth was large, rarefaction showed that sequencing of the sorted subsets was incomplete. For naive CD4 cells, approximately 4.7% of clonotypes were shared across a handful of donors.

What was sequenced was naive CD4+ T cells sorted from blood. The sample's subset: CD45RA+ positively selected. The chain links TRBV5-1 to TRBJ2-3; TRBD1 or TRBD2 may be the D gene (5 bases each). This receptor was taken from a woman aged 25 to 39 in good health. The CDR3 is CASSPLDGATDTQYF. In DNA form, the CDR3 reads TGCGCCAGCAGCCCTCTTGACGGGGCGACAGATACGCAGTATTTT.